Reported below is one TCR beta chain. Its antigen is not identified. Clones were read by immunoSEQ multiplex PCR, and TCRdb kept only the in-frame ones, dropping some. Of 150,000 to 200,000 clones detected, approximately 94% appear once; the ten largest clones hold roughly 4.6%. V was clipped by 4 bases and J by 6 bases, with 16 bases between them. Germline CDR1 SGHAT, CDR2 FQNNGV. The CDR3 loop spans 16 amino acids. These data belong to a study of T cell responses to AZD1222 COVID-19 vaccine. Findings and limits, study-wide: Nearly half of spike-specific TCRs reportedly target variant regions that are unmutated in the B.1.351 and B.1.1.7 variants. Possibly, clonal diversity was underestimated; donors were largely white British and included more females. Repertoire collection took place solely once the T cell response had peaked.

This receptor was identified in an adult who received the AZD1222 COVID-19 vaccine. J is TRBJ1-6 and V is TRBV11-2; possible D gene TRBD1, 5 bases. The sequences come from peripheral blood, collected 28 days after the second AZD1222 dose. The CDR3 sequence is CASSSHRQGGNSPLHF. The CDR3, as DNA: TGTGCCAGCAGCTCCCACCGGCAGGGAGGTAATTCACCCCTCCACTTT.